Detailed here is one T cell receptor (beta chain). Its antigen remains unidentified. The entry originates in a study of T-cell reconstitution after alpha-beta-depleted transplantation in children. Whole-study results and caveats: In patients about two months after transplant, alpha-beta T cells reportedly arose from several hundred expanded graft clones.

Molecular barcoding with unique molecular identifiers was used for the TCRbeta library. TCRdb itself ran the PCR reads through MiXCR, one entry per CDR3 protein. The table has about 640,000 distinct CDR3 sequences, over 10% seen once. There are 14 residues in the CDR3. With 3 bases clipped from V and 5 bases from J, the junction kept 6 bases outside the gene matches. This receptor was obtained from a male patient under 18 who had a stem cell transplant for acute myeloid leukemia, so the T cells may come from the graft donor. The chain links TRBV12-3 or TRBV12-4 to TRBJ2-7; 8 bases are a match to TRBD1. Here the sequenced sample was PBMCs, mostly from graft donor cells, taken 360 days after TCRalphabeta/CD19-depleted stem cell transplant. Here the CDR3 DNA reads TGTGCCAGCAGTTTTGGCAGGGGGCTCAACGAGCAGTACTTC. Its protein is CASSFGRGLNEQYF.